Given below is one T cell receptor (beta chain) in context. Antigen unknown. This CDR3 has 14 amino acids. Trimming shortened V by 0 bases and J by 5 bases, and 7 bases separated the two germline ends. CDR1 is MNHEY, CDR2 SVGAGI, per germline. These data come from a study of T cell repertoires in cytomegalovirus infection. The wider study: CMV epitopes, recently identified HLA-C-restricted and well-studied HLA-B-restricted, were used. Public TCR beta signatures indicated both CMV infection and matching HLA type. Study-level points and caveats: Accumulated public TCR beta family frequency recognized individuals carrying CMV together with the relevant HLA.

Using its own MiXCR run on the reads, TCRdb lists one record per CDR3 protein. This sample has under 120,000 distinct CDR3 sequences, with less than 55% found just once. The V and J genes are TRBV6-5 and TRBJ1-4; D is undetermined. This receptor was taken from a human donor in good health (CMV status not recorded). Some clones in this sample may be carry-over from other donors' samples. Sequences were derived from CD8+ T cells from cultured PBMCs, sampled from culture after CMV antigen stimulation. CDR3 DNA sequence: TGTGCCAGCAGTTACTCCGGCGGGAATGAAAAACTGTTTTTT. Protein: CASSYSGGNEKLFF.